The clone carrying this TCR beta chain was picked up a small number of times. Its target is not known. V lost 0 bases, J lost 7 bases, and 9 bases lay in between. Germline CDR1 reads SEHNR; CDR2 reads FQNEAQ (reference sequence). The CDR3 length is 14 residues. This sample was included in a study of T-cell reconstitution after alpha-beta-depleted transplantation in children. Study results and limitations: One year post-transplant, T-cell counts and diversity were largely derived from T cells produced anew. There were some patients whose high TCRbeta diversity at day 60 came from surviving recipient T cells and thymic progenitors. Reported findings indicate that, about two months after transplant, alpha-beta T cells came from several hundred expanded clones, which were derived from non-depleted graft cells.

Unique molecular identifiers were used to barcode this TCRbeta library. Via MiXCR, TCRdb re-called the PCR reads, giving one row per CDR3 protein. This sample carries just under 150,000 distinct CDR3 sequences, around 10% of them seen once, and the ten largest clones take 15% to 20%. The origin of this receptor is a female patient aged 2-9 years who had a stem cell transplant for congenital amegakaryocytic thrombocytopenia, so the T cells may come from the graft donor. The genes are TRBV7-9 and TRBJ2-2; TRBD1 is a possible D gene (6 bases). Sequencing was performed on PBMCs, mostly from graft donor cells, taken 180 days after TCRalphabeta/CD19-depleted stem cell transplant. DNA for the CDR3: TGTGCCAGCAGCTTAGCGGGGGCCGGCGGGGAGCTGTTTTTT. This sequence encodes CASSLAGAGGELFF.